Each of the 29 T cell receptor beta chains below was sequenced from the same sample in a study of CD8 T cells in ankylosing spondylitis. TCRdb passed the 5' RACE reads through MiXCR, listing each CDR3 protein once. The sample consists of a few hundred thousand distinct CDR3 sequences, around 24% of them appearing once. These receptors are not linked to any known antigen. Whole-study results and caveats: For ankylosing spondylitis blood, a TCR beta motif of 7 or 8 highly homologous variants appeared characteristic.

The specimen sequenced was blood, either unsorted or a sorted T cell fraction (not recorded which). These receptor sequences come from a male donor with ankylosing spondylitis.

This clonotype has a count of ten or more. The chain employs TRBV20-1 and TRBJ2-7; D may match TRBD1 or TRBD2 (5 bases each). There are 14 residues in the CDR3. The V end was cut by 0 bases, the J end by 0 bases, with 9 bases between. CDR1 is DFQATT, CDR2 SNEGSKA, per germline (reference sequence). For the CDR3, the DNA is TGCAGTGCTAGAGAGGCCGGGACCTCCTACGAGCAGTACTTC. Its protein product is CSAREAGTSYEQYF.

There are many counts of this clonotype. The V call is TRBV29-1, the J call TRBJ2-1; D unclear. The CDR3 totals 11 residues. V was clipped by 3 bases and J by 7 bases, with 7 bases between them. In germline, CDR1 is SQVTM, CDR2 ANQGSEA. The CDR3 reads CSVDPGNEQFF. CDR3 nucleotides: TGCAGCGTTGATCCCGGGAATGAGCAGTTCTTC.

This clonotype has ten or more counts. The chain uses TRBV29-1 and TRBJ2-1; no reliable D call. Trimming took 4 bases from V and 6 from J, leaving 13 bases between them. Germline assignment: CDR1 SQVTM and CDR2 ANQGSEA. The length of the CDR3 is 13 residues. CDR3 loop: CSVAAHVSNEQFF. In DNA, the CDR3 is TGCAGCGTTGCGGCGCACGTCAGCAATGAGCAGTTCTTC.

This clonotype was detected only a few times. This chain uses TRBV5-6 with TRBJ2-1; D gene uncertain. This CDR3 spans 15 amino acids. V shed 2 bases and J shed 7 bases, with 16 bases lying between them. Germline CDR1 SGHDT, CDR2 YYEEEE. DNA of the CDR3: TGTGCCAGCAGCTTAACCGGGTGGTCTGGGAATGAGCAGTTCTTC. This sequence encodes CASSLTGWSGNEQFF.

CDR3 amino acids: CASSFSLDSNQPQHF. For the CDR3, the DNA is TGTGCCAGCAGTTTTAGTTTAGATAGCAATCAGCCCCAGCATTTT. The chain carries TRBV12-3 or TRBV12-4 and TRBJ1-5, with D unresolved. V lost 3 bases, J lost 0 bases, and 9 bases lay in between. The CDR3 consists of 15 residues.

This clonotype has just a few counts. The rearrangement joins TRBV7-3 to TRBJ2-6; 7 bases align to TRBD2. The CDR3 length is 18 residues. Germline CDR1 SGHTA, CDR2 FQGTGA. V lost 4 bases to trimming and J lost 0 bases; unmatched junction nucleotides: 9. The CDR3, as DNA: TGTGCCAGCAGCTCCCGAGCGGGGCGGAGCTCTGGGGCCAACGTCCTGACTTTC. As protein: CASSSRAGRSSGANVLTF.

This clonotype was counted many times. The V and J genes are TRBV29-1 and TRBJ2-5, with 9 bases aligning to TRBD2. This CDR3 has 16 residues. The V segment lost 0 bases and the J segment 5 bases; nucleotides outside the gene matches: 10. Looked up from germline, CDR1 is SQVTM and CDR2 is ANQGSEA. The CDR3 here is CSVEDRVAGALETQYF. In DNA, the CDR3 is TGCAGCGTTGAAGATCGGGTAGCGGGAGCGCTGGAGACCCAGTACTTC. Full variable domain (rest looked up from reference TRBV29-1 and TRBJ2-5): SAVISQKPSRDICQRGTSLTIQCQVDSQVTMMFWYRQQPGQSLTLIATANQGSEATYESGFVIDKFPISRPNLTFSTLTVSNMSPEDSSIYLCSVEDRVAGALETQYFGPGTRLLVL.

This clonotype showed up just once. The chain employs TRBV5-6 and TRBJ2-3; 12 positions agree with TRBD2. This CDR3 is 15 amino acids long. V gave up 4 bases and J gave up 3 bases; unmatched junction bases: 3. The germline gives CDR1 SGHDT, CDR2 YYEEEE. CDR3 nucleotides: TGTGCCAGCAGCCCCCTAGCGGGAGGGACAGATACGCAGTATTTT. Encoded protein: CASSPLAGGTDTQYF.

This chain uses TRBV20-1 with TRBJ2-3; no reliable D call. V was pared by 6 bases and J by 3 bases, with 13 bases between. The germline V gene encodes CDR1 DFQATT and CDR2 SNEGSKA (reference sequence). The CDR3 sequence is 13 residues long. The CDR3 is CSATDGRTDTQYF. CDR3 sequence (DNA): TGCAGTGCCACGGACGGTAGAACAGATACGCAGTATTTT.

In its sample, this clonotype was seen a few times. The chain couples TRBV29-1 to TRBJ2-5; D may be TRBD2 (6 bases). Trimming took 6 bases from V and 5 from J, leaving 19 bases between them. CDR3 length: 14 amino acids. The germline gives CDR1 SQVTM, CDR2 ANQGSEA. CDR3 sequence: CSVGGPFNAETQYF. CDR3 sequence (DNA): TGCAGCGTGGGGGGACCGTTCAACGCGGAGACCCAGTACTTC.

This clonotype showed up just a few times. The rearrangement uses TRBV20-1 and TRBJ2-1, with unresolved D. Germline V gene data show CDR1 as DFQATT and CDR2 as SNEGSKA (reference sequence). The V and J ends lost 6 bases and 1 base respectively, with 13 bases between them. This CDR3 is built from 14 residues. The CDR3 coding sequence is TGCAGTGCCGACATAGCCAGGTCCTACAATGAGCAGTTCTTC. Its protein product is CSADIARSYNEQFF.

The chain couples TRBV10-3 to TRBJ2-1, with TRBD2 matching 8 bases. J lost 5 bases, V lost 0 bases, and 12 bases had no gene match. The germline gives CDR1 ENHRY, CDR2 SYGVKD. CDR3 length equals 18 residues. As DNA, the CDR3 is TGTGCCATCAGTGAGTCGACAGAGAAGCGGGAGCGGGACAATGAGCAGTTCTTC. This sequence encodes CAISESTEKRERDNEQFF.

The V gene is TRBV28, the J gene TRBJ1-3; D ambiguous. V lost 2 bases, J lost 6 bases, and 11 bases lay in between. Germline V gene data show CDR1 as MDHEN and CDR2 as SYDVKM. The CDR3 is 14 residues long. CDR3 in amino acids: CASSLPFLENTIYF. CDR3 sequence (DNA): TGTGCCAGCAGTTTACCATTCTTAGAAAACACCATATATTTT.

This clonotype was counted a single time. The chain combines TRBV25-1 with TRBJ2-5; D not resolved. The germline V and J ends were trimmed by 8 bases and 5 bases, with 15 bases remaining between them. The CDR3 extends over 13 amino acids. Germline CDR1 reads MGHDK; CDR2 reads SYGVNS. CDR3 region: CASEQEPRETQYF. The CDR3 coding sequence is TGTGCCAGCGAGCAGGAGCCTCGGGAGACCCAGTACTTC.

This clonotype was recorded a few times. The chain carries TRBV20-1 and TRBJ2-1; D perhaps matches TRBD1 (7 bases). Germline V gene sequence: CDR1 DFQATT, CDR2 SNEGSKA (reference sequence). V dropped 0 bases and J dropped 14 bases, with 17 bases sitting between them. CDR3 length: 13 amino acids. The DNA of the CDR3 is TGCAGTGCTAGAGAGTCAGGGGGAGGACCCAAGTTCTTC. It is translated as CSARESGGGPKFF.

This clonotype has only a few counts. The chain combines TRBV20-1 with TRBJ2-3; 9 nucleotides align to TRBD2. This CDR3 has 15 residues. CDR1 DFQATT and CDR2 SNEGSKA come from the germline V gene (reference sequence). Trimming cost V 0 bases and J 5 bases; bases outside gene matches: 6. The CDR3 nucleotides read TGCAGTGCTAGAGATAGTAGCGGGAGTAGAGATACGCAGTATTTT. This translates into CSARDSSGSRDTQYF.

In this sample, this clonotype turned up a few times. This chain uses TRBV11-2 with TRBJ2-5, with D hard to call. Germline-derived CDR1 and CDR2 are SGHAT and FQNNGV. The CDR3 spans 13 residues. V was clipped by 5 bases and J by 6 bases, with 13 bases between them. For the CDR3, the DNA is TGTGCCAGCAGCCGAGGTAGTTACCAGACCCAGTACTTC. This gives the protein CASSRGSYQTQYF.

Concerning this clonotype: A much larger clone lies a single base off, so this may be a read error. J is TRBJ2-3 and V is TRBV5-1; a possible D gene is TRBD2 (5 bases). CDR1 and CDR2 from the germline V gene are SGHRS and YFSETQ. This CDR3 spans 16 amino acids. Trimming left V 4 bases short and J 4 bases short, with 19 bases between. The CDR3 here is CASSTLLEGEADTQYF. The CDR3 nucleotides are TGCGCCAGCAGCACCTTACTAGAGGGAGAAGCAGATACGCAGTATTTT.

This sequence joins TRBV6-5 and TRBJ2-7, with TRBD1 matching over 7 bases. Germline V gene sequence: CDR1 MNHEY, CDR2 SVGAGI. The V and J ends lost 0 bases and 2 bases, in that order; junction bases with no gene match: 4. This CDR3 is built from 15 residues. The CDR3 loop reads CASSYSRDRAYEQYF. Written as DNA, the CDR3 is TGTGCCAGCAGTTACTCACGGGACAGAGCCTACGAGCAGTACTTC.

This clonotype was seen at least ten times. The rearrangement uses TRBV4-1 and TRBJ2-2, with D tentatively TRBD1 or TRBD2 (5 bases each). Germline V gene lookup returns CDR1 MGHRA and CDR2 YSYEKL. This CDR3 has 18 amino acids. V was pared by 0 bases and J by 0 bases, with 14 bases between. This chain's CDR3 is CASSQDRGDPANTGELFF. The CDR3 DNA reads as TGCGCCAGCAGCCAAGATAGGGGAGATCCCGCGAACACCGGGGAGCTGTTTTTT.

The chain joins TRBV11-2 to TRBJ2-3, with D perhaps matching TRBD2 (5 bases). The germline gives CDR1 SGHAT, CDR2 FQNNGV. Trimming removed 1 base from V and 6 bases from J, with 14 bases in between. The CDR3 covers 15 residues. The CDR3 sequence is CASSLVGSEADTQYF. The DNA for the CDR3 is TGTGCCAGCAGCTTAGTTGGGAGCGAGGCGGATACGCAGTATTTT. Drawing the rest from reference TRBV11-2 and TRBJ2-3, the complete variable domain is EAGVAQSPRYKIIEKRQSVAFWCNPISGHATLYWYQQILGQGPKLLIQFQNNGVVDDSQLPKDRFSAERLKGVDSTLKIQPAKLEDSAVYLCASSLVGSEADTQYFGPGTRLTVL.

The V gene is TRBV10-3, the J gene TRBJ2-7, with 10 positions matching TRBD2. CDR1 and CDR2 from the germline V gene are ENHRY and SYGVKD. J lost 4 bases, V lost 5 bases, and 8 bases had no gene match. The CDR3 loop spans 15 amino acids. The CDR3 region is CAISSSGRAGYEQYF. CDR3 bases: TGTGCCATCAGTAGCAGCGGGAGGGCCGGGTACGAGCAGTACTTC.

The chain couples TRBV5-1 to TRBJ1-1; D unresolved. Germline CDR1 and CDR2: SGHRS and YFSETQ. V lost 1 base, J lost 5 bases, and 18 bases lay in between. The CDR3 contains 16 residues. In nucleotides, the CDR3 is TGCGCCAGCAGCTTGTCTCAGTCTGGCTTGGGGACTGAAGCTTTCTTT. Translated: CASSLSQSGLGTEAFF. Using reference TRBV5-1 and TRBJ1-1 for the parts outside the CDR3, the full variable domain is KAGVTQTPRYLIKTRGQQVTLSCSPISGHRSVSWYQQTPGQGLQFLFEYFSETQRNKGNFPGRFSGRQFSNSRSEMNVSTLELGDSALYLCASSLSQSGLGTEAFFGQGTRLTVV.

This rearrangement joins TRBV20-1 to TRBJ2-1; 14 bases fit TRBD2. Germline CDR1 and CDR2: DFQATT and SNEGSKA (reference sequence). V lost 4 bases, J lost 8 bases, and 7 bases stayed unmatched. CDR3 length equals 15 residues. CDR3 sequence: CSATLGTSGSHEQFF. CDR3 sequence (DNA): TGCAGTGCTACCCTGGGGACTAGCGGGAGCCATGAGCAGTTCTTC.

The CDR3 here is CASSPRVGATAPQHF. CDR3 DNA sequence: TGTGCCAGCAGCCCAAGGGTGGGGGCTACGGCGCCCCAGCATTTT. This chain uses TRBV7-2 with TRBJ1-5; weak D call: TRBD1 (6 bases). The CDR3 extends over 15 amino acids. V was trimmed by 5 bases and J by 9 bases, leaving 20 bases between them. Germline V lookup: CDR1 SGHTA, CDR2 FQGNSA.

In the case of this clonotype: At one end the junction does not follow the germline gene, possibly because of a read error. The CDR3 spells CSASGGGPNERFF. Here the CDR3 DNA reads TGCAGTGCTAGTGGGGGGGGCCCGAATGAGCGGTTCTTC. V is TRBV20-1 and J is TRBJ2-1, with D possibly matching TRBD2 (7 bases). Germline loops: CDR1 DFQATT, CDR2 SNEGSKA (reference sequence). The CDR3 length is 13 residues.

This clonotype has just a few counts. The chain combines TRBV5-1 with TRBJ2-7; TRBD2 matches at 13 bases. Unmatched junction bases numbered 14, after V lost 6 bases and J lost 5 bases. Germline loops: CDR1 SGHRS, CDR2 YFSETQ. CDR3 length equals 17 residues. The CDR3 coding sequence is TGCGCCAGCAATCCATTACGGGGACTAGCGGGATCCCACGAGCAGTACTTC. Residues: CASNPLRGLAGSHEQYF.

This clonotype has just a few counts. The genes are TRBV20-1 and TRBJ2-7, with D possibly TRBD1 on 5 matching bases. CDR3 length: 14 amino acids. In germline, CDR1 is DFQATT, CDR2 SNEGSKA (reference sequence). The V and J ends lost 4 bases and 0 bases respectively, with 13 bases between them. CDR3 in amino acids: CSAIRQLDSYEQYF. The CDR3 DNA reads as TGCAGTGCTATCCGACAGTTAGACTCCTACGAGCAGTACTTC.

This clonotype was recorded a few times. The V call is TRBV7-6, the J call TRBJ1-5, with D perhaps matching TRBD1 (5 bases). From germline, CDR1 is SGHVS and CDR2 FNYEAQ. This CDR3 is 15 amino acids long. Between the trimmed V and J ends, which lost 0 bases and 4 bases, there was a span of 10 bases. CDR3 sequence (DNA): TGTGCCAGCAGCTTAGCCCGCGGGGGGAATCAGCCCCAGCATTTT. It codes for CASSLARGGNQPQHF.